This T cell receptor beta chain was captured in a study of identical twins. In germline, CDR1 is MNHEY, CDR2 SVGAGI. V lost 2 bases and J lost 5, with 9 bases in between. CDR3 size: 13 residues. General study points: Whereas memory repertoires showed no such difference, abundant cord blood beta clonotypes carried fewer insertions.

This clonotype came up many times. Its antigen is not known. TCRdb processed the 5' RACE reads anew with MiXCR; each CDR3 protein has one entry. Seen here are hundreds of thousands of distinct CDR3 sequences, 20% to 25% observed once, and the top ten hold roughly 4.3%. The sample was also linked to a second study, of T cells expressing NK-cell markers. That investigation notes: In more than 5 donors, dominant CD3+CD56+NKG2C+ clonotypes ranked among the top 10 CD8+ clonotypes.

Material: PBMCs. The clonotype originates from a young woman in good health. The V gene is TRBV6-5, the J gene TRBJ2-5; possibly TRBD1 or TRBD2 for D (5 bases each). The CDR3, as DNA: TGTGCCAGCAGTTACAGGGGACGGGAGACCCAGTACTTC. It translates to CASSYRGRETQYF.